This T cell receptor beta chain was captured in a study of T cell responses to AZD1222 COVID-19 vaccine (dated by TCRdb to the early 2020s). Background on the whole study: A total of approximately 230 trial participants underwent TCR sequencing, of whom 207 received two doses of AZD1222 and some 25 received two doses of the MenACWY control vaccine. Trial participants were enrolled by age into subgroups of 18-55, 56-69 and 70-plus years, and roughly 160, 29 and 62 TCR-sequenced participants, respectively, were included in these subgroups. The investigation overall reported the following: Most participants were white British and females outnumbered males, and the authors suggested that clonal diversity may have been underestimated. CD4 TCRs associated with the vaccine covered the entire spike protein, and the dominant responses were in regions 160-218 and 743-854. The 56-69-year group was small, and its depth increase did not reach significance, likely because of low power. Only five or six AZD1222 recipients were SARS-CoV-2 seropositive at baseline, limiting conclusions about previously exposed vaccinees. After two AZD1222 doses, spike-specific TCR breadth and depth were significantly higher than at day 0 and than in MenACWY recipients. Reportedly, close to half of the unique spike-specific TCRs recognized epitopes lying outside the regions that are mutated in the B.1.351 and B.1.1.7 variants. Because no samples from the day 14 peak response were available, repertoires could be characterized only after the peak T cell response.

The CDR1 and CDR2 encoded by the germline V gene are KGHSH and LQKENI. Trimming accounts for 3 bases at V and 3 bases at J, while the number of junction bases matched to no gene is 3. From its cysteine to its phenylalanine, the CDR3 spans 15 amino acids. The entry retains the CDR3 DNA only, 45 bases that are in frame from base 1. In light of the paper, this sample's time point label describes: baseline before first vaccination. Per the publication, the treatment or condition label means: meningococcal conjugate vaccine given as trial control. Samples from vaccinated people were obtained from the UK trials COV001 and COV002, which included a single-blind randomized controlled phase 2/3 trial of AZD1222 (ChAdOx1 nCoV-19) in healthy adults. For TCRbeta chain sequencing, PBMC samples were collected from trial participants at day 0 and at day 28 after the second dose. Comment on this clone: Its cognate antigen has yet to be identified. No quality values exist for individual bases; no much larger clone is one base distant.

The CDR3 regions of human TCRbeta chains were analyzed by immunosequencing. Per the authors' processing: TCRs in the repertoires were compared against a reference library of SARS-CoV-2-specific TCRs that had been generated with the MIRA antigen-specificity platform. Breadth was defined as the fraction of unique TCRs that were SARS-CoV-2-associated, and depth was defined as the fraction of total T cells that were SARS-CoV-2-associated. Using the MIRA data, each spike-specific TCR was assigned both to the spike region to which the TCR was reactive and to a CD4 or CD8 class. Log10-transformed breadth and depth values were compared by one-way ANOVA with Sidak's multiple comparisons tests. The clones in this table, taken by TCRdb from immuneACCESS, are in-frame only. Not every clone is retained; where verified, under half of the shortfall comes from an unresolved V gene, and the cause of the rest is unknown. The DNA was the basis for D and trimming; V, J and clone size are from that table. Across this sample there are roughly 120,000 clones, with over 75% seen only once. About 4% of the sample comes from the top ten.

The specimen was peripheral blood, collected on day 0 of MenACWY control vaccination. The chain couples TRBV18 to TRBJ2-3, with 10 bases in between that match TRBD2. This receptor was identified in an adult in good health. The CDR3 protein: CASSPTSGLTDTQYF. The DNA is TGTGCCAGCTCACCGACTAGCGGGTTGACAGATACGCAGTATTTT.